This TCR beta chain was profiled in a study of vaccination and CD4 T cells after COVID-19. Study in general: The BNT162b2 or mRNA-1273 vaccine was given to participants in two doses. Sampling after COVID took place at a median of about 98 days (range 35 to 161) following diagnosis. Timing of post-vaccine sample collection was a median about 70 days after dose two, with a range of 14 to 241.

Regarding this clonotype: The antigen remains unidentified.

This CDR3 comprises 15 residues. The germline CDR1 and CDR2 sequences are KGHSH and LQKENI. V lost 3 bases and J lost 2, with 14 bases in between. TCRdb re-called the PCR reads with MiXCR, one entry per CDR3 protein. The sample shows 15,000 to 16,000 distinct CDR3 sequences, less than 70% of them seen only once. Points from the study as a whole: Only after vaccination were a median approximately 88% of convalescents' reactive clones seen.

The source is a human donor who had recovered from COVID-19. Specimen: CD4+ T cells from blood, collected after SARS-CoV-2 vaccination. V and J are TRBV18 and TRBJ2-7, with D perhaps matching TRBD1 or TRBD2 (5 bases each). The CDR3 here is CASSPAGTGPYEQYF. In DNA, the CDR3 is TGTGCCAGCTCACCTGCCGGGACCGGTCCCTACGAGCAGTACTTC.